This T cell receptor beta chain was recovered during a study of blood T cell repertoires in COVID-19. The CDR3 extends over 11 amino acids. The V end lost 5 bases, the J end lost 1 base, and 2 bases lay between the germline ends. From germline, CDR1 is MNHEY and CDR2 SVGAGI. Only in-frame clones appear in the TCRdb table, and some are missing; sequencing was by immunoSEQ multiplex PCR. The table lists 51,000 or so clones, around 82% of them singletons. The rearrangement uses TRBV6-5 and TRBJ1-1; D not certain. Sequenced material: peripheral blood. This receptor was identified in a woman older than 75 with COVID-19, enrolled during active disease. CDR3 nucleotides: TGTGCCAGCAGTCGGAACACTGAAGCTTTCTTT. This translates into CASSRNTEAFF.